Presented here are 20 T cell receptor beta chains from one specimen sequenced in a study of T cells in Graves' hyperthyroidism and ophthalmopathy. Template material for amplifying TCR beta CDR3 regions consisted of RNA transcripts. During a first-round RT-PCR of the TCR CDR3, the HTBI primer set was used. Via MiXCR, TCRdb re-called the multiplex PCR reads, giving one row per CDR3 protein. The profile shows 350,000 or so distinct CDR3 sequences, 15% to 20% of them singletons. Material: blood. The receptors derive from a woman in her forties or fifties with Graves' hyperthyroidism.

The V call is TRBV5-1, the J call TRBJ2-7; possibly TRBD1 for D (5 bases). Germline CDR1 SGHRS, CDR2 YFSETQ. The CDR3 extends over 14 amino acids. The V end was cut by 4 bases, the J end by 0 bases, with 11 bases between. The chain's CDR3 is CASSQYRSSYEQYF. In nucleotides, the CDR3 is TGCGCCAGCAGCCAATACAGGAGCTCCTACGAGCAGTACTTC. Based on the CDR3 plus reference TRBV5-1 and TRBJ2-7, the full variable domain is KAGVTQTPRYLIKTRGQQVTLSCSPISGHRSVSWYQQTPGQGLQFLFEYFSETQRNKGNFPGRFSGRQFSNSRSEMNVSTLELGDSALYLCASSQYRSSYEQYFGPGTRLTVT.

This clonotype was seen at least ten times. The chain joins TRBV12-3 or TRBV12-4 to TRBJ1-1, with D perhaps TRBD1 (6 bases). V dropped 5 bases and J dropped 3 bases, with 10 bases sitting between them. The CDR3 runs to 13 residues. The CDR3 region has the DNA TGTGCCAGCAGTCACAGGGAAGACACTGAAGCTTTCTTT. It yields the protein CASSHREDTEAFF.

The table lists this clonotype with many counts. The genes are TRBV10-3 and TRBJ2-5; D is perhaps TRBD1 or TRBD2 (6 bases each). V lost 2 bases to trimming and J lost 3 bases, with 16 bases between them. CDR1 and CDR2 from the germline V gene are ENHRY and SYGVKD. The CDR3 has 16 amino acids. The CDR3 nucleotides are TGTGCCATCAGTGAGGCGACTAGGGGGGATAAAGAGACCCAGTACTTC. Translation: CAISEATRGDKETQYF.

This clonotype was recorded many times. The chain links TRBV6-1 to TRBJ1-1; D unclear. The germline V gene encodes CDR1 MNHNS and CDR2 SASEGT. The CDR3 loop spans 18 amino acids. With 5 bases removed from V and 1 base from J, the gap between germline ends came to 23 bases. This CDR3 is CASSTAAQKLYSNTEAFF. The CDR3 nucleotides are TGTGCCAGCAGTACCGCGGCCCAAAAGCTCTACTCGAACACTGAAGCTTTCTTT.

There are a few counts of this clonotype. The chain uses TRBV5-8 and TRBJ2-6; D possibly corresponds to TRBD2 (6 bases). The CDR3 is 16 residues long. The ends were cut back, 1 base at V and 0 bases at J, with 8 bases in the middle. From germline, CDR1 is SGHTS and CDR2 YDEGEE. Here the CDR3 reads CASSLFGGSGANVLTF. CDR3 coding DNA: TGTGCCAGCAGCTTGTTCGGGGGCTCTGGGGCCAACGTCCTGACTTTC. The entire variable domain, with the rest obtained from reference TRBV5-8 and TRBJ2-6, is as follows: EAGVTQSPTHLIKTRGQQATLRCSPISGHTSVYWYQQALGLGLQFLLWYDEGEERNRGNFPPRFSGRQFPNYSSELNVNALELEDSALYLCASSLFGGSGANVLTFGAGSRLTVL.

This clonotype was observed a handful of times. The rearrangement joins TRBV5-1 to TRBJ2-7, with D maybe TRBD1 (5 bases). The CDR3 has 17 amino acids. V was shortened by 3 bases and J by 3 bases, with 22 bases between the two germline ends. Germline V gene lookup returns CDR1 SGHRS and CDR2 YFSETQ. The CDR3 is CASSYMTDPTTNYEQYF. The CDR3, as DNA: TGCGCCAGCAGCTACATGACAGACCCAACGACCAACTACGAGCAGTACTTC.

This clonotype was seen a handful of times. This chain uses TRBV2 with TRBJ1-2, with no clear D. This CDR3 is built from 14 residues. Germline CDR1 and CDR2: SNHLY and FYNNEI. Trimming shortened V by 8 bases and J by 4 bases, and 17 bases separated the two germline ends. The CDR3: CASRGNPMSYGYTF. The CDR3 nucleotides are TGTGCCAGCCGCGGGAACCCTATGAGCTATGGCTACACCTTC.

The chain joins TRBV19 to TRBJ1-5, with 7 bases identical to TRBD1. The CDR3 has 15 residues. Germline V CDR1 and CDR2: LNHDA, SQIVND (reference sequence). V lost 4 bases and J lost 6; bases outside the gene matches: 9. The CDR3 DNA follows: TGTGCCAGTAGTAACGACAGGGTTAACTCTCAGCCCCAGCATTTT. It yields the protein CASSNDRVNSQPQHF.

This clonotype was observed a handful of times. The chain uses TRBV30 and TRBJ2-4; 8 nucleotides line up with TRBD2. This CDR3 region has 13 residues. V trimming: 4 bases; J trimming: 15 bases; junction bases outside the gene matches: 14. Germline V CDR1 and CDR2: GTSNPN, SVGIG (reference sequence). CDR3 sequence: CAWTPRGGLVVYF. The CDR3, as DNA: TGTGCCTGGACCCCCCGGGGGGGACTAGTAGTGTACTTC.

In its sample, this clonotype was seen many times. The V call is TRBV5-1, the J call TRBJ2-1, with 8 bases identical to TRBD2. V lost 5 bases, J lost 6 bases, and 7 bases stayed unmatched. The germline gives CDR1 SGHRS, CDR2 YFSETQ. The CDR3 runs 14 residues. The CDR3 spells CASRETSDFNEQFF. The DNA for the CDR3 is TGCGCCAGCAGGGAGACTAGCGATTTCAATGAGCAGTTCTTC.

The gene calls are TRBV20-1 and TRBJ2-1; no definite D call. CDR3 length equals 11 residues. V shed 1 base and J shed 15 bases, with 13 bases lying between them. CDR1 and CDR2 (germline): DFQATT, SNEGSKA (reference sequence). The chain's CDR3 is CSARVGESLFF. In nucleotides, the CDR3 is TGCAGTGCTAGAGTCGGCGAATCTCTGTTCTTC.

The chain uses TRBV6-1 and TRBJ1-4, with D maybe TRBD1 (5 bases). Per germline, CDR1 MNHNS and CDR2 SASEGT. The ends were cut back, 5 bases at V and 4 bases at J, with 20 bases in the middle. The length of the CDR3 is 17 residues. CDR3 DNA: TGTGCCAGCAGTCGGACAAGGGTTGTGTCATATAATGAAAAACTGTTTTTT. It codes for CASSRTRVVSYNEKLFF.

The chain uses TRBV29-1 and TRBJ2-5; 11 positions agree with TRBD1. The CDR3 sequence is 13 residues long. V shed 4 bases and J 4 bases; nucleotides not matched to a gene: 2. Germline CDR1 reads SQVTM; CDR2 reads ANQGSEA. CDR3 sequence (DNA): TGCAGCGTTGGGACAGGGGGCACAGAGACCCAGTACTTC. Amino acid sequence: CSVGTGGTETQYF.

This clonotype was picked up many times. The chain joins TRBV6-5 to TRBJ1-4, with D perhaps matching TRBD1 (6 bases). V was pared by 0 bases and J by 7 bases, with 12 bases between. The CDR3 spans 15 residues. Germline V gene sequence: CDR1 MNHEY, CDR2 SVGAGI. CDR3 amino acids: CASSYSGGLGEKLFF. The CDR3, as DNA: TGTGCCAGCAGTTACTCGGGGGGGCTTGGTGAAAAACTGTTTTTT.

CDR3 amino acids: CASSPGGVNSPLHF. CDR3 nucleotide sequence: TGTGCCAGTAGTCCGGGTGGAGTCAATTCACCCCTCCACTTT. V and J are TRBV19 and TRBJ1-6; D is unresolved. CDR3 length equals 14 residues. Germline V CDR1 and CDR2: LNHDA, SQIVND (reference sequence). V lost 5 bases and J lost 7, with 12 bases in between.

This clonotype was counted at least ten times. The V and J genes are TRBV28 and TRBJ2-7, with a weak D call TRBD2 (6 bases). CDR1 MDHEN and CDR2 SYDVKM come from the germline V gene. CDR3 length equals 14 residues. The V end was cut by 6 bases, the J end by 2 bases, with 14 bases between. CDR3: CASRGFGGTYEQYF. Written as DNA, the CDR3 is TGTGCCAGCAGGGGTTTTGGCGGGACCTACGAGCAGTACTTC.

In this sample, this clonotype turned up a few times. The chain combines TRBV7-8 with TRBJ1-5; D is ambiguous. The CDR3 is made up of 13 amino acids. Trimming pared 5 bases from V and 6 bases from J, leaving 11 bases between. CDR1 SGHVS and CDR2 FQNEAQ come from the germline V gene. The CDR3 nucleotides are TGTGCCAGCAGCCCCGACGGCTCTCAGCCCCAGCATTTT. Translation gives CASSPDGSQPQHF.

This clonotype appeared many times. The DNA for the CDR3 is TGTGCCAGCAGAAGCGGGGGGGCTTGGGAGCAGTTCTTC. This sequence encodes CASRSGGAWEQFF. J is TRBJ2-1 and V is TRBV27, with 10 bases matching TRBD2. Per germline, CDR1 MNHEY and CDR2 SMNVEV (reference sequence). CDR3 length: 13 residues. After removal of 6 bases from V and 10 bases from J, the junction contained 6 bases not matched to a gene.

This rearrangement joins TRBV5-1 to TRBJ2-2; D perhaps matches TRBD2 (5 bases). V lost 4 bases, J lost 3 bases, and 10 bases lay in between. CDR3 length: 14 residues. The germline gives CDR1 SGHRS, CDR2 YFSETQ. This CDR3 is CASSRQLDTGELFF. CDR3 bases: TGCGCCAGCAGCCGCCAACTAGACACCGGGGAGCTGTTTTTT.

V is TRBV5-1 and J is TRBJ2-3, with 10 bases that match TRBD2. The CDR3 is 19 amino acids. CDR1 and CDR2 (germline): SGHRS, YFSETQ. The V segment lost 0 bases and the J segment 0 bases; nucleotides outside the gene matches: 10. CDR3 DNA sequence: TGCGCCAGCAGCTTGGCCTCGAGTAGCGGGGGGACTAGCACAGATACGCAGTATTTT. This encodes CASSLASSSGGTSTDTQYF.